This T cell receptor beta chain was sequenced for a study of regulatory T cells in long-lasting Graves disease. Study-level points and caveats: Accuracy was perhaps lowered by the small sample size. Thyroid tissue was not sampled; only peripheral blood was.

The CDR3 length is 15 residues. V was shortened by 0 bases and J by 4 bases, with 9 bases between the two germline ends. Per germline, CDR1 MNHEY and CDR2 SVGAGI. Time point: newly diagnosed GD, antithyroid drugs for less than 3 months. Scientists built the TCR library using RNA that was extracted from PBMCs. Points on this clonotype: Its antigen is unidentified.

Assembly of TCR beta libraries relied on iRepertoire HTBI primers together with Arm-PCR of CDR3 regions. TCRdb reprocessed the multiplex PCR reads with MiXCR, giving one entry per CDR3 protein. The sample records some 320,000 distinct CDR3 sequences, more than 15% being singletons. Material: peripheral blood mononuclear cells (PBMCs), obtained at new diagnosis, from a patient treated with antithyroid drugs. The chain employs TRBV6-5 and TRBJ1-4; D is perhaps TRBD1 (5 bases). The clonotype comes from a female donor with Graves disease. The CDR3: CASSYSRGVNEKLFF. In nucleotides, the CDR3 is TGTGCCAGCAGTTACTCCCGGGGGGTTAATGAAAAACTGTTTTTT.